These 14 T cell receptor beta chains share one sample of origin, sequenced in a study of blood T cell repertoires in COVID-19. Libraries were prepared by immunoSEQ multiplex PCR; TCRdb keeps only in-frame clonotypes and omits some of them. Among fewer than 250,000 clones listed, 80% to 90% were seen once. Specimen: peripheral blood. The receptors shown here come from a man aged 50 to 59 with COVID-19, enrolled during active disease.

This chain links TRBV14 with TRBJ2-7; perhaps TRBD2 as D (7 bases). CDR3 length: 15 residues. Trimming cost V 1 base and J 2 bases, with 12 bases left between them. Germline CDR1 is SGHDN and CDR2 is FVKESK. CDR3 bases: TGTGCCAGCAGCCAAGTTCGGGGGGCGGCCTACGAGCAGTACTTC. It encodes CASSQVRGAAYEQYF.

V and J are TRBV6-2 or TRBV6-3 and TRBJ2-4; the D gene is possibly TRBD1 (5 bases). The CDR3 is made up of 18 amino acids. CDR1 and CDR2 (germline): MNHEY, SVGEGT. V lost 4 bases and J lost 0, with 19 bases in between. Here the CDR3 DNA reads TGTGCCAGCAGTTTCCGGCAGGGTAGTCCACTAGCCAAAAACATTCAGTACTTC. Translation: CASSFRQGSPLAKNIQYF.

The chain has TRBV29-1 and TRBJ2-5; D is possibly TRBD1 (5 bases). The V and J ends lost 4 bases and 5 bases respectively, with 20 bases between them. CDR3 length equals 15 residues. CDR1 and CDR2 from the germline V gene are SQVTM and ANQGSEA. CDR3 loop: CSVVWGGQKGETQYF. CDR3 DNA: TGCAGCGTTGTATGGGGCGGACAAAAAGGGGAGACCCAGTACTTC.

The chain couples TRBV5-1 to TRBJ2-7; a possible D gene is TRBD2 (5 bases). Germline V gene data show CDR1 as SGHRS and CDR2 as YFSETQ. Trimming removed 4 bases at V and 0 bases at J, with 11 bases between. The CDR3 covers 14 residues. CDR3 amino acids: CASSAGLSSYEQYF. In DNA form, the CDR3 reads TGCGCCAGCAGCGCCGGACTGAGCTCCTACGAGCAGTACTTC.

In DNA, the CDR3 is TGTGCCAGCAGCTTCGGGAGTAGGGGCTACAATGAGCAGTTCTTC. This translates into CASSFGSRGYNEQFF. The V and J genes are TRBV11-3 and TRBJ2-1; D perhaps matches TRBD2 (6 bases). CDR1 is SGHNT and CDR2 is YENEEA in the germline V gene. The CDR3 is 15 amino acids. Trimming removed 3 bases from V and 3 bases from J, with 12 bases in between.

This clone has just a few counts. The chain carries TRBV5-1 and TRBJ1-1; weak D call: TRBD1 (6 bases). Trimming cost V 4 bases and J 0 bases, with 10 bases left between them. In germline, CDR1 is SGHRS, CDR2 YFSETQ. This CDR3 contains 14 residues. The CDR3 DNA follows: TGCGCCAGCAGCAAGGACAGATTGAACACTGAAGCTTTCTTT. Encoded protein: CASSKDRLNTEAFF.

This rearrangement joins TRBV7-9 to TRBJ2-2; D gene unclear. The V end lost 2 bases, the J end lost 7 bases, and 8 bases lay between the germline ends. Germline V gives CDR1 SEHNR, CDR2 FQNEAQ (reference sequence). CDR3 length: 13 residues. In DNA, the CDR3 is TGTGCCAGCAGCTTATTAGAGGTCGGGGAGCTGTTTTTT. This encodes CASSLLEVGELFF. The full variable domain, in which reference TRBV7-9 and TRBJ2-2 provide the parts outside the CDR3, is DTGVSQNPRHKITKRGQNVTFRCDPISEHNRLYWYRQTLGQGPEFLTYFQNEAQLEKSRLLSDRFSAERPKGSFSTLEIQRTEQGDSAMYLCASSLLEVGELFFGEGSRLTVL.

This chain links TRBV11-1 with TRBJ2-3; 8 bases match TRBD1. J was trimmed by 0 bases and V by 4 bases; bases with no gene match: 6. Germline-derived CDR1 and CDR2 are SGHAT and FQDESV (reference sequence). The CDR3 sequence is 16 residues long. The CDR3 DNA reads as TGTGCCAGCAGCTCCCGGACAGGGAAGAGCACAGATACGCAGTATTTT. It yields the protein CASSSRTGKSTDTQYF.

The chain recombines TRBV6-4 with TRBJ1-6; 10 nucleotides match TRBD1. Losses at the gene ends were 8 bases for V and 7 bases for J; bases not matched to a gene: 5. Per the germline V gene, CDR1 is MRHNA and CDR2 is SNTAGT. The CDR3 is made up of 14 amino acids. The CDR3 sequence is CASRQGAGNSPLHF. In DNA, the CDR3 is TGTGCCAGCCGACAGGGGGCTGGGAATTCACCCCTCCACTTT.

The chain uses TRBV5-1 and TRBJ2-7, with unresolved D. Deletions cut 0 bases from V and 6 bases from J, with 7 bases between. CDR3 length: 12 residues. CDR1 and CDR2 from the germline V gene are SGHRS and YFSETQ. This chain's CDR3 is CASSLESREQYF. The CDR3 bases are TGCGCCAGCAGCTTGGAATCGCGCGAGCAGTACTTC.

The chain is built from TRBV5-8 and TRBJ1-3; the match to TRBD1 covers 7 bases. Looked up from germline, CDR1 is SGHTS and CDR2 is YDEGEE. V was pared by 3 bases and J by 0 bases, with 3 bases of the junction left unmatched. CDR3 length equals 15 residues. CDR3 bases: TGTGCCAGCAGCTACCGGGACAGCTCTGGAAACACCATATATTTT. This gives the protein CASSYRDSSGNTIYF.

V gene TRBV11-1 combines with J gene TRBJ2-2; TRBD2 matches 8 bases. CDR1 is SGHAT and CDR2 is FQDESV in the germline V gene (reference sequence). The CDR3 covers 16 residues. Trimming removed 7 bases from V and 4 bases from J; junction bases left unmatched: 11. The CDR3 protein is CASTSGGAGATGELFF. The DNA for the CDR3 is TGTGCCAGCACCTCGGGGGGAGCGGGGGCCACCGGGGAGCTGTTTTTT.

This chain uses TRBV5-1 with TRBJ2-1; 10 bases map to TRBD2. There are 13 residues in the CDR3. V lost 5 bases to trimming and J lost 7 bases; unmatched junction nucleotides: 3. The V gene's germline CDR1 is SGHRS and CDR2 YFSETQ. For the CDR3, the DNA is TGCGCCAGCAGGGCTAGCGGGAGTAATGAGCAGTTCTTC. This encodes CASRASGSNEQFF.

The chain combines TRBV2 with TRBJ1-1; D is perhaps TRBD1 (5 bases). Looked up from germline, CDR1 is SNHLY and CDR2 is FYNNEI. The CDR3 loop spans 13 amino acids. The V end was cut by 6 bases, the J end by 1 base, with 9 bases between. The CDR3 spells CASRQETNTEAFF. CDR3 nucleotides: TGTGCCAGCAGACAGGAGACGAACACTGAAGCTTTCTTT.